One sample yielded the 23 T cell receptor beta chains listed below, sequenced in a study of T-cell reconstitution after alpha-beta-depleted transplantation in children. Unique molecular identifiers were incorporated when the TCRbeta library was constructed. TCRdb called the PCR reads again in MiXCR, with one record for every CDR3 protein. The sample contains over 90,000 distinct CDR3 sequences, roughly 7.2% of which appear only once. The material sequenced was PBMCs, taken before TCRalphabeta/CD19-depleted stem cell transplant. The receptors stem from a boy aged 2-15 years with acute lymphoblastic leukemia, due to receive a stem cell transplant.

The chain recombines TRBV20-1 with TRBJ1-5; D possibly corresponds to TRBD1 (6 bases). The CDR3 consists of 15 residues. Germline assignment: CDR1 DFQATT and CDR2 SNEGSKA (reference sequence). V gave up 0 bases and J gave up 7 bases, with 16 bases separating them. The CDR3 DNA reads as TGCAGTGCTAGAGATCCGAAACAGGGTAGACAGCCCCAGCATTTT. Encoded protein: CSARDPKQGRQPQHF.

This clonotype has more than one count but fewer than ten. This chain connects TRBV7-8 to TRBJ2-7; 7 bases agree with TRBD2. The V and J ends lost 2 bases and 7 bases, in that order; junction bases with no gene match: 11. The CDR3 contains 15 residues. Per the germline V gene, CDR1 is SGHVS and CDR2 is FQNEAQ. CDR3 loop: CASSLLVGGSGEQYF. In nucleotides, the CDR3 is TGTGCCAGCAGCTTACTAGTCGGGGGGTCGGGGGAGCAGTACTTC.

This rearrangement joins TRBV12-3 or TRBV12-4 to TRBJ1-4; D unclear. Trimming removed 5 bases from V and 2 bases from J, with 18 bases in between. CDR3 size: 17 residues. The CDR3: CASSPRQEFITNEKLFF. CDR3 coding DNA: TGTGCCAGCAGTCCCCGGCAGGAATTTATTACTAATGAAAAACTGTTTTTT.

At least ten counts were recorded for this clonotype. The chain links TRBV5-1 to TRBJ2-3; 11 nucleotides align to TRBD2. Germline V gives CDR1 SGHRS, CDR2 YFSETQ. Trimming removed 4 bases from V and 4 bases from J; junction bases left unmatched: 5. This CDR3 comprises 15 residues. The CDR3 loop reads CASSPGTSGPDTQYF. Written as DNA, the CDR3 is TGCGCCAGCAGCCCCGGGACTAGCGGACCAGATACGCAGTATTTT.

This clonotype was seen at least ten times. J is TRBJ1-1 and V is TRBV4-3; 7 bases match TRBD1. CDR3 length: 15 residues. Trimming cost V 0 bases and J 6 bases; bases outside gene matches: 7. Germline-derived CDR1 and CDR2 are LGHNA and YSLEER. CDR3 DNA sequence: TGCGCCAGCAGCCAAGAAACAGGGGCAGGCGCTGAAGCTTTCTTT. Translation: CASSQETGAGAEAFF.

This clonotype was observed at least ten times. The rearrangement links TRBV5-1 to TRBJ1-2, with 8 bases matching TRBD1. The V and J ends lost 2 bases and 3 bases, in that order; junction bases with no gene match: 0. Germline assignment: CDR1 SGHRS and CDR2 YFSETQ. There are 13 residues in the CDR3. The CDR3 DNA sequence: TGCGCCAGCAGCTTACAGGGGGACTATGGCTACACCTTC. This sequence encodes CASSLQGDYGYTF.

The chain is built from TRBV27 and TRBJ2-3; D is tentatively TRBD1 or TRBD2 (5 bases each). Germline-derived CDR1 and CDR2 are MNHEY and SMNVEV (reference sequence). There are 14 residues in the CDR3. V dropped 3 bases and J dropped 4 bases, with 11 bases sitting between them. The CDR3 nucleotides are TGTGCCAGCAGTTTTCAGGGACGGGCAGATACGCAGTATTTT. Translated, it gives CASSFQGRADTQYF.

The chain combines TRBV11-2 with TRBJ2-4; the match to TRBD2 covers 10 bases. The CDR3 is 20 residues long. The germline gives CDR1 SGHAT, CDR2 FQNNGV. Unmatched junction bases numbered 17, after V lost 5 bases and J lost 1 base. Here the CDR3 reads CASSRGLASSLAGAKNIQYF. The DNA of the CDR3 is TGTGCCAGCAGCAGGGGACTAGCGTCCTCCCTTGCCGGTGCCAAAAACATTCAGTACTTC.

This clonotype was observed at least ten times. V gene TRBV6-6 combines with J gene TRBJ1-1; D gene ambiguous. CDR1 and CDR2 (germline): MNHNY, SVGAGI (reference sequence). The CDR3 loop spans 11 amino acids. Trimming removed 4 bases at V and 3 bases at J, with 3 bases between. The CDR3 loop reads CASSWDTEAFF. The CDR3 nucleotides read TGTGCCAGCAGTTGGGACACTGAAGCTTTCTTT.

At least ten counts were recorded for this clonotype. V usage is TRBV28 and J usage is TRBJ1-5; no definite D call. The CDR3 is 13 residues long. Germline V CDR1 and CDR2: MDHEN, SYDVKM. Trimming took 7 bases from V and 1 from J, leaving 8 bases between them. CDR3 sequence reads: CASKVLSNQPQHF. In DNA, the CDR3 is TGTGCCAGCAAAGTCCTGAGCAATCAGCCCCAGCATTTT.

This clonotype appeared many times. The rearrangement links TRBV27 to TRBJ2-3; D is undetermined. Trimming removed 2 bases at V and 14 bases at J, with 17 bases between. The CDR3 runs to 13 residues. Germline V gene data show CDR1 as MNHEY and CDR2 as SMNVEV (reference sequence). CDR3 sequence reads: CASSLIPGSSPYF. CDR3 coding DNA: TGTGCCAGCAGTTTAATTCCGGGTTCATCCCCGTATTTT.

The table lists this clonotype with many counts. The V call is TRBV20-1, the J call TRBJ2-2; no definite D call. V gave up 6 bases and J gave up 2 bases, with 13 bases separating them. The CDR3 totals 14 residues. Germline V gene data show CDR1 as DFQATT and CDR2 as SNEGSKA (reference sequence). CDR3 nucleotides: TGCAGTGCCATAGGGATCCTAAACACCGGGGAGCTGTTTTTT. It codes for CSAIGILNTGELFF.

This clonotype was recorded many times. The rearrangement uses TRBV7-2 and TRBJ1-1, with D hard to call. Trimming took off 2 bases at V and 2 bases at J, with 9 bases between the two ends. Germline assignment: CDR1 SGHTA and CDR2 FQGNSA. The CDR3 has 14 residues. The CDR3 DNA reads as TGTGCCAGCAGCTTATCTGGAGGAAACACTGAAGCTTTCTTT. This encodes CASSLSGGNTEAFF.

This clonotype was detected ten times or more. The CDR3 region is CASSSGHGMNTEAFF. The CDR3 region has the DNA TGTGCCAGCAGCTCAGGCCACGGGATGAACACTGAAGCTTTCTTT. The J gene is TRBJ1-1, the V gene TRBV7-2; D is ambiguous. CDR3 length equals 15 residues. Germline V gene sequence: CDR1 SGHTA, CDR2 FQGNSA. The V end was cut by 4 bases, the J end by 0 bases, with 12 bases between.

The chain links TRBV12-3 or TRBV12-4 to TRBJ1-5; TRBD1 is a possible D gene (6 bases). Deletions cut 7 bases from V and 4 bases from J, with 17 bases between. This CDR3 spans 15 amino acids. In DNA, the CDR3 is TGTGCCAGCATGGAGTCAGGGGCCATAAATCAGCCCCAGCATTTT. Protein: CASMESGAINQPQHF.

In its sample, this clonotype was seen a few times. This chain connects TRBV3-1 to TRBJ1-4, with unresolved D. Deletions cut 4 bases from V and 3 bases from J, with 18 bases between. Germline assignment: CDR1 LGHDT and CDR2 YNNKEL (reference sequence). The CDR3 is 17 residues long. CDR3 DNA sequence: TGTGCCAGCAGCCCACCCCGCTCCGGGCTCGCTAATGAAAAACTGTTTTTT. It encodes CASSPPRSGLANEKLFF.

The chain couples TRBV7-9 to TRBJ1-1; 7 bases are a match to TRBD1. This CDR3 comprises 16 residues. After removal of 2 bases from V and 4 bases from J, the junction contained 10 bases not matched to a gene. Per germline, CDR1 SEHNR and CDR2 FQNEAQ (reference sequence). The CDR3 nucleotides are TGTGCCAGCAGCTTATGGCCTCCTTACAGGGGCACTGAAGCTTTCTTT. Amino acids: CASSLWPPYRGTEAFF. Full variable domain (missing parts from reference TRBV7-9 and TRBJ1-1): DTGVSQNPRHKITKRGQNVTFRCDPISEHNRLYWYRQTLGQGPEFLTYFQNEAQLEKSRLLSDRFSAERPKGSFSTLEIQRTEQGDSAMYLCASSLWPPYRGTEAFFGQGTRLTVV.

This clonotype was found a few times. The V gene is TRBV7-8, the J gene TRBJ1-5; no clear D. Between the trimmed V and J ends, which lost 5 bases and 5 bases, there was a span of 19 bases. The CDR3 spans 16 residues. CDR1 SGHVS and CDR2 FQNEAQ come from the germline V gene. CDR3 amino acids: CASSPAIQIIDQPQHF. The CDR3 bases are TGTGCCAGCAGCCCCGCGATCCAGATAATAGATCAGCCCCAGCATTTT.

This clonotype has at least ten counts. The rearrangement uses TRBV5-1 and TRBJ1-1; perhaps TRBD1 as D (5 bases). Trimming took off 4 bases at V and 3 bases at J, with 10 bases between the two ends. CDR3 size: 13 residues. Germline V gene lookup returns CDR1 SGHRS and CDR2 YFSETQ. The CDR3 protein is CASSPGGHTEAFF. The DNA for the CDR3 is TGCGCCAGCAGCCCCGGGGGACACACTGAAGCTTTCTTT.

This clonotype was picked up many times. The genes are TRBV20-1 and TRBJ2-7, with 13 bases that match TRBD2. This CDR3 is built from 17 residues. The trim removed 5 bases at V and 7 bases at J, leaving 17 bases unmatched. Germline assignment: CDR1 DFQATT and CDR2 SNEGSKA (reference sequence). CDR3 in DNA: TGCAGTGCTTTTTCCCCAGGACTAGCGGGGGACAGTGGGGAGCAGTACTTC. Amino acid sequence: CSAFSPGLAGDSGEQYF.

V is TRBV19 and J is TRBJ2-2, with D maybe TRBD2 (6 bases). The V and J ends lost 7 bases and 4 bases respectively, with 16 bases between them. The CDR3 contains 15 residues. Germline V lookup: CDR1 LNHDA, CDR2 SQIVND (reference sequence). CDR3 bases: TGTGCCAGTATGTCGGGGGACCCCATCACCGGGGAGCTGTTTTTT. Its translation is CASMSGDPITGELFF.

This clonotype was counted only a few times. The rearrangement uses TRBV3-1 and TRBJ2-7; 15 bases are shared with TRBD2. The CDR3 covers 18 residues. V gave up 2 bases and J gave up 2 bases; unmatched junction bases: 7. Germline lookup yields CDR1 LGHDT and CDR2 YNNKEL (reference sequence). This CDR3 reads CASSQLGLAGGKTYEQYF. Here the CDR3 DNA reads TGTGCCAGCAGCCAATTGGGACTAGCGGGGGGAAAGACCTACGAGCAGTACTTC.

This clonotype was observed at least ten times. V and J are TRBV7-2 and TRBJ2-1; 7 nucleotides match TRBD1. The germline gives CDR1 SGHTA, CDR2 FQGNSA. The CDR3 totals 17 residues. Germline trimming cut 5 bases from V and 2 bases from J; bases unmatched to any gene: 12. The CDR3 region has the DNA TGTGCCAGCAGCCCAACCGGGACAGTTTTAACCTACAATGAGCAGTTCTTC. Its protein is CASSPTGTVLTYNEQFF.